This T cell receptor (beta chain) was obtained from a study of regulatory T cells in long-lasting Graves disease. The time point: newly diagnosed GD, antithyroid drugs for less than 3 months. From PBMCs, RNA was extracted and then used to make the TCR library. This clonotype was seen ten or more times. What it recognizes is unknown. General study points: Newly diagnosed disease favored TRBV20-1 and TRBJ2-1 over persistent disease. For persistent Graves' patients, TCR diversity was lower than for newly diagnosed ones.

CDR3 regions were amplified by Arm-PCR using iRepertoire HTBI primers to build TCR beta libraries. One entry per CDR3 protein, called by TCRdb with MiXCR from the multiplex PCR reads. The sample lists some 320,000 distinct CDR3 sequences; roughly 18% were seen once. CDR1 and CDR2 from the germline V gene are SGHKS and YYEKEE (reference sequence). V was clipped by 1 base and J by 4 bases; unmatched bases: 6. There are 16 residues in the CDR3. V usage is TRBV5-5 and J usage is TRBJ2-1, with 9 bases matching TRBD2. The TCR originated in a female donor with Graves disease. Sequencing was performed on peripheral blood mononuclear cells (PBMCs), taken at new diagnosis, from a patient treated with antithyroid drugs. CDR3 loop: CASSLILAGPYNEQFF. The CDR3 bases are TGTGCCAGCAGCTTGATACTAGCGGGTCCTTACAATGAGCAGTTCTTC.